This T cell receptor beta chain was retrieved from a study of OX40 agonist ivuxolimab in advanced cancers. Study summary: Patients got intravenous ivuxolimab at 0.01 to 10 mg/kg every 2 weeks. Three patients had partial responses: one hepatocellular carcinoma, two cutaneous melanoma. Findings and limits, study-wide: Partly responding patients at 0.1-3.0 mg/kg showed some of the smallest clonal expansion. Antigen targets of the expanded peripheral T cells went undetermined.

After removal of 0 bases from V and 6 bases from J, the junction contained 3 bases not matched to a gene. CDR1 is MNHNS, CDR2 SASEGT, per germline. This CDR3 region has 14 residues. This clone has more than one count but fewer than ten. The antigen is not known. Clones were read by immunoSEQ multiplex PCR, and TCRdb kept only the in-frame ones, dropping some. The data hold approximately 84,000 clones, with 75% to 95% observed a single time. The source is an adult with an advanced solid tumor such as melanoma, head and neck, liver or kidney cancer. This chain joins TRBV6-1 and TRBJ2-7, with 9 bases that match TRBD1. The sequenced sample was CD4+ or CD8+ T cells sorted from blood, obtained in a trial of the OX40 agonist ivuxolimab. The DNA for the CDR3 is TGTGCCAGCAGTGAAGCGGGACAGGGCGGCGAGCAGTACTTC. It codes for CASSEAGQGGEQYF.